This T cell receptor beta chain was sequenced in a study of cytomegalovirus exposure and HLA in healthy donors. Worth noting for this clone: What it recognizes is unknown.

Study-level findings and limits: In a later analysis, at a false discovery rate of 0.05, 15,000 to 20,000 TCR beta sequences were associated with HLA alleles.

The CDR3 runs to 17 residues. J gave up 1 base and V 0 bases, and 4 bases lay outside the gene matches. Germline CDR1 reads SGHNT; CDR2 reads YYREEE (reference sequence). The PCR had 60 Vbeta and 13 Jbeta primers. Clones were read by immunoSEQ multiplex PCR, and TCRdb kept only the in-frame ones, dropping some. The data contain about 170,000 clones, around 80% of them singletons. What was sequenced was PBMCs. The TCR originated in a woman in her forties or fifties in good health and CMV-seropositive. The chain combines TRBV5-4 with TRBJ2-1; 10 bases fit TRBD2. CDR3 residues: CASSLEAGGSSYNEQFF. CDR3 sequence (DNA): TGTGCCAGCAGCTTGGAAGCGGGGGGGTCATCCTACAATGAGCAGTTCTTC.